The clone carrying this T cell receptor (beta chain) was seen a few times. CDR3 length: 13 residues. V gave up 5 bases and J gave up 7 bases; unmatched junction bases: 5. Per germline, CDR1 MDHEN and CDR2 SYDVKM. The entry originates in a study of OX40 agonist ivuxolimab in advanced cancers. The wider study: From about 23 to 85 years was the age range, with a mean of around 54 years, and approximately 84% were male.

Sequencing used immunoSEQ multiplex PCR; TCRdb keeps in-frame clones, though not all of them. Here the sample spans tens of thousands of clones, 75% to 90% being singletons. V gene TRBV28 combines with J gene TRBJ1-2; 9 bases line up with TRBD1. The source material was CD4+ or CD8+ T cells sorted from blood, sampled in a trial of the OX40 agonist ivuxolimab. This TCR came from an adult with an advanced solid tumor such as melanoma, head and neck, liver or kidney cancer. CDR3 nucleotides: TGTGCCAGCAGTAACAGGGGGCTCGGTGGCTACACCTTC. Protein: CASSNRGLGGYTF.